The present T cell receptor (beta chain) was sequenced within a study of OX40 agonist ivuxolimab in advanced cancers. In the study overall: Ivuxolimab was a fully human IgG2 agonistic monoclonal antibody targeting the costimulatory receptor OX40 (CD134). Intravenous ivuxolimab was administered to patients every 2 weeks at six dose levels: 0.01, 0.1, 0.3, 1.5, 3 and 10 mg/kg. Of the roughly 54 dose-escalation patients, hepatocellular carcinoma was present in about 20, melanoma in some 15, renal cell carcinoma in 9 and head and neck cancer in 9. In the dose-escalation cohort, more than 80% of patients were male, and the mean age was around 60 years with a range of roughly 23 to 79. Patients were allowed to have had prior anti-PD-1, anti-PD-L1 or anti-CTLA-4 therapy, and roughly two fifths of the dose-escalation patients had been treated with checkpoint inhibitors. Partial responses were achieved by three dose-escalation patients, of whom one had hepatocellular carcinoma and two had cutaneous melanoma. Peripheral TCRbeta sequencing was intended to test whether TCR sequence diversity was altered and clonal T-cell expansion was caused by ivuxolimab. The paper describes the monotherapy dose-escalation part (N ≈ 49 patients) of the phase I trial of ivuxolimab.

Only one count was recorded for this clone. Its antigen specificity is not known. Per-base qualities were not stored, and no clone one base away is much larger. Genomic DNA was extracted from sorted cells for sequencing of the TCRbeta CDR3 region. TCRbeta CDR3 regions were sequenced using the immunoSEQ Assay. Entries here come from immuneACCESS through TCRdb and include only in-frame sequences with V and J called. Some clones fail to appear in such tables; in the studies checked, an unresolved V gene covers under half of the shortfall, and the cause of the remainder is unknown. The sample table shows tens of thousands of clones, and around 84% are seen once. More than 0.95% of the sample is taken by the ten largest. Patients with a history of autoimmune disease or receiving systemic immunosuppression were excluded from the trial. Peripheral blood for TCR sequencing was collected from all dose cohorts at baseline, on cycle 4 day 1, and on cycle 7 day 1. Samples were obtained from an open-label, multicenter, first-in-human phase I dose-escalation trial of ivuxolimab. Adults with locally advanced or metastatic melanoma, renal cell, hepatocellular, or head and neck squamous cell carcinoma were enrolled in the trial. CD4+ and CD8+ T cells were sorted separately from peripheral blood before TCR sequencing.

The CDR3 covers 15 residues, taking in both the cysteine and the phenylalanine. Only the CDR3 region is kept as DNA, spanning 45 bases read in frame from base 1. The germline V gene yields MDHEN for CDR1 and SYDVKM for CDR2. Trimming leaves V shorter by 4 bases and J shorter by 7 bases, with the junction holding 11 bases beyond the gene matches. Overall study results and their limits: In the 0.1-3.0 mg/kg groups, partial responders had among the lowest normalized peripheral clonal expansion, particularly in CD8+ T cells. After ivuxolimab, more expanded clones were found on average in CD8+ T cells than in CD4+ T cells. The antigen specificity of the peripheral T cells that underwent clonal expansion was not determined. At doses of 0.1 to 3.0 mg/kg, clonal expansion of both CD4+ and CD8+ blood T cells was observed from baseline to week 6. Low levels of normalized T-cell clonal expansion were also seen in some patients who did not respond.

Recombination connected TRBV28 to TRBJ1-2, and TRBD1 aligns with 8 junction nucleotides. The origin of this receptor is an adult with an advanced solid tumor such as melanoma, head and neck, liver or kidney cancer. Specimen: CD4+ or CD8+ T cells sorted from blood, collected in a trial of the OX40 agonist ivuxolimab. The nucleotide sequence reads as follows: TGTGCCAGCAGTTCCGAGGCCCAGGGGGCCGGTGGCTACACCTTC. Its translation is CASSSEAQGAGGYTF.